A selection of T cell receptor beta chains follows, all from one sample in a study of blood T cell repertoires in COVID-19. Here immunoSEQ multiplex PCR was the method, and the copy in TCRdb shows in-frame clones only, minus some. The sample includes approximately 180,000 clones, roughly 85% of them seen just once. Sequencing input: peripheral blood. Receptor source: a man aged 55 to 70 with acute or convalescent COVID-19. Each CDR3 is given with its conserved first and last residue. The order of the fields is J gene, V gene, clone size, D gene, CDR3 protein, CDR3 DNA. D genes are given only for firm matches. The size field is filled for only some rows; it gives once, few, many or a size class.

>TRBJ1-5|TRBV7-2|.|.
CASSISPAGPNQPQHF
TGTGCCAGCAGCATAAGCCCCGCAGGGCCCAATCAGCCCCAGCATTTT
>TRBJ2-2|TRBV28|.|TRBD2
CASSLAASGKTGELFF
TGTGCCAGCAGTTTAGCGGCTAGCGGGAAGACCGGGGAGCTGTTTTTT
>TRBJ1-5|TRBV28|.|TRBD1
CASSLSKWGRLGGTGQPQHF
TGTGCCAGCAGTTTAAGCAAGTGGGGCCGGCTAGGGGGGACAGGTCAGCCCCAGCATTTT
>TRBJ2-7|TRBV25-1|.|TRBD2
CASSALADQYEQYF
TGTGCCAGCAGTGCTCTAGCGGATCAATACGAGCAGTACTTC
>TRBJ1-6|TRBV9|.|.
CASSVDTGSVSPLHF
TGTGCCAGCAGCGTAGACACAGGGTCTGTCTCACCCCTCCACTTT
>TRBJ2-1|TRBV19|.|.
CASSSRLVSYNEQFF
TGTGCCAGTAGTTCCCGACTGGTTTCCTACAATGAGCAGTTCTTC
>TRBJ2-1|TRBV9|once|.
CASSLRTVHNEQFF
TGTGCCAGCAGCCTTCGGACTGTTCACAATGAGCAGTTCTTC
>TRBJ1-2|TRBV27|few|.
CASSLYGGEGGYTF
TGTGCCAGCAGTTTGTACGGGGGGGAGGGTGGCTACACCTTC
>TRBJ2-1|TRBV5-6|.|.
CASVSLQGGGGNEQFF
TGTGCCAGCGTATCGCTTCAGGGAGGGGGTGGCAATGAGCAGTTCTTC
>TRBJ1-6|TRBV4-3|.|TRBD1
CASSRDSYNSPLHF
TGCGCCAGCAGCCGGGACAGCTATAATTCACCCCTCCACTTT
>TRBJ2-4|TRBV6-5|.|.
CASSSGGVAKNIQYF
TGTGCCAGCAGTTCCGGAGGGGTAGCCAAAAACATTCAGTACTTC
>TRBJ2-7|TRBV19|.|.
CASSPLTSRGPYEQYF
TGTGCCAGTAGTCCTCTGACCAGCCGAGGTCCCTACGAGCAGTACTTC
>TRBJ1-2|TRBV9|few|.
CASSVDVGGNYGYTF
TGTGCCAGCAGCGTAGATGTCGGCGGTAACTATGGCTACACCTTC
>TRBJ1-1|TRBV5-1|.|TRBD1
CASSLGQGRTEAFF
TGCGCCAGCAGCCTAGGACAGGGTCGAACTGAAGCTTTCTTT
>TRBJ2-1|TRBV29-1|.|.
CSVDWGRDNEQFF
TGCAGCGTTGATTGGGGCAGAGACAATGAGCAGTTCTTC
>TRBJ2-1|TRBV27|.|.
CASRLDFTGSGKQFF
TGTGCCAGCAGACTAGACTTCACTGGGTCGGGGAAGCAGTTCTTC
>TRBJ2-7|TRBV9|.|TRBD2
CASSVGGGPGEQYF
TGTGCCAGCAGCGTCGGGGGAGGGCCGGGCGAGCAGTACTTC
>TRBJ2-7|TRBV5-1|.|.
CASSTGQNSRYEQYF
TGCGCCAGCAGCACAGGACAGAATTCTAGATACGAGCAGTACTTC
>TRBJ2-7|TRBV3-1/TRBV3-2|.|TRBD2
CASSQGGLAGVYEQYF
TGTGCCAGCAGTCAAGGGGGACTAGCGGGAGTTTACGAGCAGTACTTC
>TRBJ2-5|TRBV4-3|.|TRBD2
CASSQDRSSGRGYQETQYF
TGCGCCAGCAGCCAAGACCGCTCTAGCGGGAGGGGGTACCAAGAGACCCAGTACTTC
>TRBJ2-1|TRBV28|.|.
CASSFPKHRTGYNEQFF
TGTGCCAGCAGTTTCCCCAAACATCGTACAGGATACAATGAGCAGTTCTTC
>TRBJ2-1|TRBV19|few|.
CASSKLTWGDEQFF
TGTGCCAGTAGTAAACTGACTTGGGGCGATGAGCAGTTCTTC
>TRBJ1-3|TRBV6-5|.|.
CASRRGRTIYF
TGTGCCAGCAGACGAGGGCGGACCATATATTTT
>TRBJ2-5|TRBV14|.|.
CASSRGPRETQYF
TGTGCCAGCAGCCGAGGGCCGCGGGAGACCCAGTACTTC
>TRBJ1-5|TRBV4-3|.|.
CASSQLTGMPQHF
TGCGCCAGCAGCCAACTAACAGGGATGCCCCAGCATTTT
>TRBJ2-7|TRBV9|.|.
CASSVVGQSYEQYF
TGTGCCAGCAGCGTAGTAGGACAGAGCTACGAGCAGTACTTC
>TRBJ1-1|TRBV11-2|few|.
CASSSLAGGLETEAFF
TGTGCCAGCAGCTCGCTAGCGGGAGGATTGGAGACTGAAGCTTTCTTT
>TRBJ2-1|TRBV11-3|few|TRBD1
CASRLETGGNEQFF
TGTGCCAGCCGGCTGGAGACAGGGGGCAATGAGCAGTTCTTC
>TRBJ2-5|TRBV3-1/TRBV3-2|.|TRBD2
CASSARLAGGGETQYF
TGTGCCAGCAGCGCCCGACTAGCGGGAGGTGGGGAGACCCAGTACTTC
>TRBJ2-1|TRBV4-1|.|TRBD2
CASSRQTSGTTNEQFF
TGCGCCAGCAGCCGTCAGACTAGCGGGACTACGAATGAGCAGTTCTTC
>TRBJ2-7|TRBV6-6|.|.
CASSYSGAAHEQYF
TGTGCCAGCAGTTACTCAGGGGCGGCCCACGAGCAGTACTTC
>TRBJ2-7|TRBV6-5|.|.
CASARRGRAPEQYF
TGTGCCAGCGCCCGGAGGGGGAGGGCCCCCGAGCAGTACTTC
>TRBJ1-2|TRBV4-1|.|TRBD1
CASSQIGTVNGYTF
TGCGCCAGCAGCCAAATCGGGACAGTCAATGGCTACACCTTC